The rows below give T cell receptor beta chains drawn from one sample of a study of a mutant IDH1 vaccine in newly diagnosed glioma. Only in-frame clones appear in the TCRdb table, and some are missing; sequencing was by immunoSEQ multiplex PCR. The table lists about 88,000 clones, over 75% of them singletons. This specimen was PBMCs, taken from a glioma patient treated with radiotherapy, temozolomide or both. The receptors were gathered from a man aged 40-49 years with glioma. Some clones in this sample may be carry-over from other donors' samples. Both conserved end residues are part of each CDR3. The D gene is left open where the match is weak. Rows give clone size only sometimes, using once, few, many, or a class for an expanded clone.

abundance | d_gene | len | j_gene | v_gene | CDR3nt | CDR3aa
. | . | 14 | TRBJ2-3 | TRBV30 | TGTGCCTGGAGTGTACTTTCACTCACAGATACGCAGTATTTT | CAWSVLSLTDTQYF
. | . | 13 | TRBJ2-3 | TRBV5-4 | TGTGCCAGCAGCTTGGATGGCACAGATACGCAGTATTTT | CASSLDGTDTQYF
. | . | 16 | TRBJ2-2 | TRBV9 | TGTGCCAGCAGCGTAGCTTCCCAGGGCTACACCGGGGAGCTGTTTTTT | CASSVASQGYTGELFF
once | . | 15 | TRBJ1-1 | TRBV9 | TGTGCCAGCAGCGTAGGAGTCAGGGAGAACACTGAAGCTTTCTTT | CASSVGVRENTEAFF
. | . | 13 | TRBJ1-1 | TRBV4-1 | TGCGCCAGCAGCACAACAGGGAACACTGAAGCTTTCTTT | CASSTTGNTEAFF
. | . | 14 | TRBJ2-7 | TRBV27 | TGTGCCAGCAGTTTAGGAGAACAGGTTAGGTGGCAGTACTTC | CASSLGEQVRWQYF
. | . | 13 | TRBJ2-7 | TRBV29-1 | TGCAGCGTTGAGGGCCGGCAGGGCTACGAGCAGTACTTC | CSVEGRQGYEQYF
. | TRBD1 | 15 | TRBJ1-2 | TRBV2 | TGTGCCAGCAGCGCCCAACGACAGGGTAACTATGGCTACACCTTC | CASSAQRQGNYGYTF
. | . | 16 | TRBJ2-7 | TRBV5-6 | TGTGCCAGCAGCTTGATGAGGGAAGGAGTAGCCTACGAGCAGTACTTC | CASSLMREGVAYEQYF
. | . | 16 | TRBJ1-3 | TRBV18 | TGTGCCAGCTCACCACCCCCCGGGAGTGCTGGAAACACCATATATTTT | CASSPPPGSAGNTIYF